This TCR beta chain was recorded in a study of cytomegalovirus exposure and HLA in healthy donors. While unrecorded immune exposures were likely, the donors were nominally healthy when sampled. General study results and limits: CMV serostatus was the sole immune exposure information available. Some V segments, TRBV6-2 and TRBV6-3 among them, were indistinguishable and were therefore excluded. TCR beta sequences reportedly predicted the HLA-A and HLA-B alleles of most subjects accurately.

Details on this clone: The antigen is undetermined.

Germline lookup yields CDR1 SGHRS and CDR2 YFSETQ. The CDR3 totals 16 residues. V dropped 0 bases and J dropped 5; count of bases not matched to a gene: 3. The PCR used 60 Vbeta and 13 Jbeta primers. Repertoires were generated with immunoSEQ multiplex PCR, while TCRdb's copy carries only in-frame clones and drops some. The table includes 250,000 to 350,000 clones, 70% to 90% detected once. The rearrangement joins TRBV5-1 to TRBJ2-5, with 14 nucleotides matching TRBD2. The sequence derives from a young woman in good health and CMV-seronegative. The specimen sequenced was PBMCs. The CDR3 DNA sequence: TGCGCCAGCAGCTTGGGACTAGCGGGGGGGCTTGAGACCCAGTACTTC. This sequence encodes CASSLGLAGGLETQYF.